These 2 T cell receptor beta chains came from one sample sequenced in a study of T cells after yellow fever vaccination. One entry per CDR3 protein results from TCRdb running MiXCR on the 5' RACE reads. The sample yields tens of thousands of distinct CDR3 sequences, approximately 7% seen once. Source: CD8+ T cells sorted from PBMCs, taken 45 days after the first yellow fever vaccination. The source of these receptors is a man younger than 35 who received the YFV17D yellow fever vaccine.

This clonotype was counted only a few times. CDR3 nucleotide sequence: TGTGCCAGCAGCTCTAGAAGTTCGGGGAACTCTGGAAACACCATATATTTT. Protein product: CASSSRSSGNSGNTIYF. The chain combines TRBV7-9 with TRBJ1-3; D unresolved. The germline CDR1 and CDR2 sequences are SEHNR and FQNEAQ (reference sequence). CDR3 length: 17 amino acids. Trimming left V 4 bases short and J 0 bases short, with 16 bases between.

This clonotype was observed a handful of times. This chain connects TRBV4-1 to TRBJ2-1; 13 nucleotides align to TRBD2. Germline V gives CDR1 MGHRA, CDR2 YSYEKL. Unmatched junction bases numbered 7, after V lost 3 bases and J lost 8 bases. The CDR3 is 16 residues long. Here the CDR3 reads CASSHQLAGGLDEQFF. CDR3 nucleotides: TGCGCCAGCAGCCATCAACTAGCGGGGGGGCTGGATGAGCAGTTCTTC.